The sequence of this T cell receptor beta chain was determined in a study of long-term antiretroviral therapy in people with HIV. CDR3 size: 15 residues. V was pared by 4 bases and J by 0 bases, with 9 bases between. Germline CDR1 is KGHSH and CDR2 is LQKENI. This clone was found once. Its antigen is not identified. At the survey level, the v3.0 immunoSEQ assay was run. Clones were read by immunoSEQ multiplex PCR, and TCRdb kept only the in-frame ones, dropping some. The sample comprises tens of thousands of clones, 65% to 80% of which are singletons, and more than 4% rests with the top ten. Study results and caveats: Comparison with controls showed narrower CDR3 length ranges in HIV repertoires.

Every one of the participants with HIV received treatment in the United States. Source: unsorted PBMCs, taken 0.5 years after starting antiretroviral therapy. This clonotype originated in a woman aged 40 to 49 with HIV. This chain uses TRBV18 with TRBJ1-4; D is perhaps TRBD1 (6 bases). The CDR3 loop is CASSQGGATNEKLFF. The CDR3 DNA sequence: TGTGCCAGCTCACAGGGGGGTGCAACTAATGAAAAACTGTTTTTT.